Listed below are T cell receptor beta chains from one sample, sequenced in a study of T cell changes during pregnancy in multiple sclerosis. Sequenced by immunoSEQ multiplex PCR; TCRdb stores in-frame clones only, minus some. The sample contains fewer than 75,000 clones, 90% to 95% of which appear only once. The sample consisted of peripheral blood, taken in the second trimester of pregnancy. The receptors originated from a female donor with multiple sclerosis, enrolled in a pregnancy study. CDR3s include the opening cysteine and the closing phenylalanine or tryptophan. A D gene is named only where the DNA matches it firmly. Clone size is not always given. Where it is, it says once, few, many or a class for expanded clones.

cdr3_aa cdr3_nt d_call v_call clone_size j_call
CASSLDRLTYEQYF TGTGCCAGTAGCCTGGACAGATTGACCTACGAGCAGTACTTC NA TRBV19 NA TRBJ2-7
CASSLGQDTEAFF TGTGCCAGCAGTTTGGGACAGGACACTGAAGCTTTCTTT TRBD1 TRBV27 NA TRBJ1-1
CASKITGEETQYF TGTGCCAGCAAAATAACAGGGGAAGAGACCCAGTACTTC TRBD1 TRBV6-5 NA TRBJ2-5
CASPVDRTEYGYTF TGTGCCAGCCCGGTGGACAGGACAGAGTATGGCTACACCTTC TRBD1 TRBV7-9 NA TRBJ1-2
CSVVLSRGEGKNIQYF TGCAGCGTCGTCCTTTCCAGGGGAGAGGGTAAAAACATTCAGTACTTC NA TRBV29-1 NA TRBJ2-4
CASSLQSGAETQYF TGTGCCAGCAGCTTACAATCAGGGGCCGAGACCCAGTACTTC NA TRBV7-2 NA TRBJ2-5
CASSEGGDRGHSGANVLTF TGTGCCAGCAGCGAGGGGGGGGACAGGGGGCACTCTGGGGCCAACGTCCTGACTTTC TRBD1 TRBV9 NA TRBJ2-6
CASALGRTGVFETQYF TGCGCCAGCGCCCTAGGTCGAACAGGGGTTTTTGAGACCCAGTACTTC TRBD1 TRBV5-1 NA TRBJ2-5
CSVRPNSGGAGSYNEQFF TGCAGCGTCCGCCCCAATAGCGGGGGGGCTGGGTCCTACAATGAGCAGTTCTTC TRBD2 TRBV29-1 once TRBJ2-1
CASRRGQGALGQFF TGTGCCAGCAGAAGGGGACAGGGGGCGCTGGGGCAGTTCTTC TRBD1 TRBV6-5 NA TRBJ2-1
CASSFVGAANEKLFF TGTGCCAGCAGTTTTGTGGGGGCCGCGAATGAAAAACTGTTTTTT NA TRBV27 NA TRBJ1-4
CASSLQGAPDTEAFF TGTGCCAGCAGCTTACAGGGGGCGCCTGACACTGAAGCTTTCTTT TRBD1 TRBV7-8 few TRBJ1-1
CASGSYNEQFF TGTGCCAGCGGGAGCTACAATGAGCAGTTCTTC NA TRBV19 NA TRBJ2-1
CASSLWAGEETQYF TGTGCCAGCAGCCTCTGGGCAGGGGAAGAGACCCAGTACTTC NA TRBV11-3 NA TRBJ2-5
CASSLEQLGFPHEQFF TGTGCCAGCAGCTTGGAACAACTAGGGTTTCCCCATGAGCAGTTCTTC NA TRBV5-8 few TRBJ2-1
CASSQEGGFGFGETQYF TGCGCCAGCAGCCAAGAGGGGGGGTTTGGTTTTGGAGAGACCCAGTACTTC TRBD2 TRBV4-3 NA TRBJ2-5
CASSGTSGGETQYF TGTGCCAGCAGCGGGACTAGCGGTGGAGAGACCCAGTACTTC TRBD2 TRBV5-6 NA TRBJ2-5
CASSLDHSGANVLTF TGTGCCAGCAGCTTAGATCACTCTGGGGCCAACGTCCTGACTTTC NA TRBV7-2 NA TRBJ2-6
CASSEPRDTDTQYF TGTGCCAGCAGTGAACCACGAGACACAGATACGCAGTATTTT NA TRBV6-1 NA TRBJ2-3
CATSRTGTTIFYGYTF TGTGCCACCAGCAGAACCGGGACAACCATCTTCTATGGCTACACCTTC NA TRBV15 NA TRBJ1-2
CASSDGTSGRAQETQYF TGTGCCAGCAGTGATGGGACTAGCGGGAGGGCACAAGAGACCCAGTACTTC TRBD2 TRBV2 NA TRBJ2-5
CASSGQLIDRRTGELFF TGTGCCAGCAGTGGACAGCTTATCGATCGACGCACCGGGGAGCTGTTTTTT NA TRBV2 NA TRBJ2-2
CAWSPGQGTETQYF TGTGCCTGGAGTCCCGGACAGGGGACAGAGACCCAGTACTTC TRBD1 TRBV30 NA TRBJ2-5
CASSKLPDREAEKLFF TGCGCCAGCAGCAAGTTACCCGACAGGGAGGCTGAAAAACTGTTTTTT TRBD1 TRBV5-1 NA TRBJ1-4